The source of this T cell receptor (beta chain) is a study of blood T cell repertoires in COVID-19. As for the study in general: The United States, Italy and Spain were the sources of the acute and convalescent COVID-19 samples. Sources were T cells, B-cell-depleted T cells, or PBMCs; the material itself was cDNA or gDNA.

CDR1 and CDR2 (germline): ENHRY, SYGVKD. The V and J ends lost 2 bases and 3 bases, in that order; junction bases with no gene match: 11. CDR3 length: 18 amino acids. Sequencing was performed with immunoSEQ multiplex PCR; in TCRdb, only in-frame clones are kept and a portion is missing. The sample contains over 200,000 clones, approximately 90% of which appear only once. Either two negative PCRs, clearance, or symptom resolution qualified Cohort 3 donors as recovered. Sequenced sample: PBMCs or T cells enriched from blood (not recorded which). The TCR sequence derives from a man aged 25-45 years who had recovered from COVID-19. This chain joins TRBV10-3 and TRBJ2-2; 8 bases are a match to TRBD1. This chain's CDR3 is CAISEDAPGTGDTGELFF. The DNA for the CDR3 is TGTGCCATCAGTGAGGACGCCCCCGGGACAGGAGACACCGGGGAGCTGTTTTTT.